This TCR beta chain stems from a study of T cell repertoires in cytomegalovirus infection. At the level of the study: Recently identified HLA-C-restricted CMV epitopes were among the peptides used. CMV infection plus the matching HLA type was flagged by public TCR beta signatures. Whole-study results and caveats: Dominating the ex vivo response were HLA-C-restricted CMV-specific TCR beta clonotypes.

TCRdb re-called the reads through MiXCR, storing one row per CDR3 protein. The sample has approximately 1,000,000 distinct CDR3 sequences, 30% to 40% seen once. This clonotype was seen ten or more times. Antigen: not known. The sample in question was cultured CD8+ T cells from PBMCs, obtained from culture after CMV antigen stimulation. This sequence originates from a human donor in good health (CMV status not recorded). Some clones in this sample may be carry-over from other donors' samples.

The CDR3 protein is CASRQSAGNTGELFF. The CDR3 coding sequence is TGTGCCAGCAGACAATCAGCGGGAAACACCGGGGAGCTGTTTTTT. V usage is TRBV7-6 and J usage is TRBJ2-2; 7 bases are a match to TRBD2. The V segment lost 6 bases and the J segment 2 bases; nucleotides outside the gene matches: 6. Germline assignment: CDR1 SGHVS and CDR2 FNYEAQ. The CDR3 contains 15 residues.